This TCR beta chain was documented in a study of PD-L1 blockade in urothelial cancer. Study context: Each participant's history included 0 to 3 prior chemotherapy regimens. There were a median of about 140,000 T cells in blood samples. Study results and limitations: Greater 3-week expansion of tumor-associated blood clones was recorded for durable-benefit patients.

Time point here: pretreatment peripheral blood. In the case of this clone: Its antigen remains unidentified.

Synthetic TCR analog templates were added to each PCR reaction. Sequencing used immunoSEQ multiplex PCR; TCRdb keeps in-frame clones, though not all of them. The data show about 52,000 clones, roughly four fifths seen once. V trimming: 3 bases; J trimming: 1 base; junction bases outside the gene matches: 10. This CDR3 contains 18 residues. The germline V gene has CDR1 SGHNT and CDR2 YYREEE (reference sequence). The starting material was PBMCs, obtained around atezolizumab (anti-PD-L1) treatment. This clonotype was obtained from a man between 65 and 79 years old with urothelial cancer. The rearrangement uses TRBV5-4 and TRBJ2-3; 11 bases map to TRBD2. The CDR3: CASSYIAGGPVGTDTQYF. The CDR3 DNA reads TGTGCCAGCAGCTATATAGCGGGGGGGCCCGTGGGCACAGATACGCAGTATTTT.